The clone carrying this TCR beta chain was seen once. Its antigen is not identified. This CDR3 region has 13 residues. Looked up from germline, CDR1 is MNHEY and CDR2 is SVGAGI. The V and J ends lost 5 bases and 2 bases respectively, with 8 bases between them. Every bit of the isolated RNA underwent reverse transcription, so sequencing read expressed TCRB transcripts. Profiling relied on immunoSEQ multiplex PCR, and the TCRdb table lists in-frame clones only, not all of them. The sample holds roughly 250,000 clones, around 68% seen once. The data are from a study of beta chain features in type 1 diabetes. Whole-study context: Comparable age, gender and cell yields were observed in patients relative to healthy donors. Study conclusions and caveats: There was no resolution here of whether HLA type influences TCRB rearrangement.

Donors contributed one heparinised blood draw apiece, averaging about 116 mL. CD45RO/CCR7/CD25/CD127/CD95/CD27 separated CD4+ naive, central memory, regulatory and stem cell-like memory cells by sorting. Material for sequencing was naive CD4+ T cells from blood. The chain uses TRBV6-5 and TRBJ2-3; D possibly uses TRBD1 or TRBD2 (5 bases each). This receptor was identified in a man aged 30 to 39 in good health. The CDR3 spells CASSEGTTDTQYF. The CDR3 DNA sequence: TGTGCCAGCAGTGAGGGGACCACAGATACGCAGTATTTT.